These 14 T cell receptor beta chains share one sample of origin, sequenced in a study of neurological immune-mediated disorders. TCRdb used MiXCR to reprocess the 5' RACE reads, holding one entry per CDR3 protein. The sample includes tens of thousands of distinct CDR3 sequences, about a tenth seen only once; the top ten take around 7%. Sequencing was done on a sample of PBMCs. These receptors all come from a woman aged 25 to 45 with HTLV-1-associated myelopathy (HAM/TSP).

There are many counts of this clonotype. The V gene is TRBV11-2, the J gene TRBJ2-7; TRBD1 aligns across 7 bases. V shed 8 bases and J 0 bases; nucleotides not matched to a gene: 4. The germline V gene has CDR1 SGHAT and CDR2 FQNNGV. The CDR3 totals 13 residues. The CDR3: CASRGQDSYEQYF. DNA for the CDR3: TGTGCCAGCCGCGGACAGGACTCCTACGAGCAGTACTTC.

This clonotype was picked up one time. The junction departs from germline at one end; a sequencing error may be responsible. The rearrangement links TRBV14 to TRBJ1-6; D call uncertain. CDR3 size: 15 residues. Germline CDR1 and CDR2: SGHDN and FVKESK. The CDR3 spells CAISQEGPVVSPLHF. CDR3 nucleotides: TGTGCCATCAGCCAAGAAGGTCCAGTGGTATCACCCCTCCACTTT.

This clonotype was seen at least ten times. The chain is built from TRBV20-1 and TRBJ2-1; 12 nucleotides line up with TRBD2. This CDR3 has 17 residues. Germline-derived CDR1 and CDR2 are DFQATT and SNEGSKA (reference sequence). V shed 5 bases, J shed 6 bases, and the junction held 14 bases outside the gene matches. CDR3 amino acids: CSAPKDSSGGVRNEQFF. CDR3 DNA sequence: TGCAGTGCTCCAAAGGACTCTAGCGGGGGGGTGCGCAATGAGCAGTTCTTC.

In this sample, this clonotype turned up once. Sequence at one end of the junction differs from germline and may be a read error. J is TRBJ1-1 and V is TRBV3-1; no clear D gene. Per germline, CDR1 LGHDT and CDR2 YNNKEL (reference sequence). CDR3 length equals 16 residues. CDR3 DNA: TGTGCCAGCAGTCAAGAGGGCAGAGGGTTCTTTCATGAAGCTTTCTTT. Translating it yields CASSQEGRGFFHEAFF.

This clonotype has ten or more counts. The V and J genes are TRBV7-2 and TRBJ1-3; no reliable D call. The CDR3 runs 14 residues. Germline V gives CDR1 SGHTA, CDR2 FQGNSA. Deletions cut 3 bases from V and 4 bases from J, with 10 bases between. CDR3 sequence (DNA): TGTGCCAGCAGCTTGCAGAAATACGGAAACACCATATATTTT. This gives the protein CASSLQKYGNTIYF.

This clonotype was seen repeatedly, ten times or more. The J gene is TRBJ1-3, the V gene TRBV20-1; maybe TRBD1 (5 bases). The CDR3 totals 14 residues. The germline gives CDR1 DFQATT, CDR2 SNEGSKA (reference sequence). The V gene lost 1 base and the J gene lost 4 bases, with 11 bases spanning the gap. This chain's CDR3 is CSARVGARGNTIYF. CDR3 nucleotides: TGCAGTGCTAGAGTTGGGGCGCGGGGAAACACCATATATTTT.

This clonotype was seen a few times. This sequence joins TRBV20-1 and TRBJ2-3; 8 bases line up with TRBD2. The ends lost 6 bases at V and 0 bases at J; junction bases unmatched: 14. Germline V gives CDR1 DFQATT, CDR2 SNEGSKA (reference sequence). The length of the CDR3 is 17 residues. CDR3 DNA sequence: TGCAGTGCGCAGACCGGGACGGGGGGGACCAGCACAGATACGCAGTATTTT. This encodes CSAQTGTGGTSTDTQYF.

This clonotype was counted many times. The CDR3 nucleotides are TGCAGTGCTAGGCGGCTAGCGGGGGGGCCGGATACGCAGTATTTT. This codes for CSARRLAGGPDTQYF. V gene TRBV20-1 combines with J gene TRBJ2-3; TRBD2 agrees at 12 bases. Losses at the gene ends were 3 bases for V and 6 bases for J; bases not matched to a gene: 7. Per the germline V gene, CDR1 is DFQATT and CDR2 is SNEGSKA (reference sequence). CDR3 length equals 15 residues.

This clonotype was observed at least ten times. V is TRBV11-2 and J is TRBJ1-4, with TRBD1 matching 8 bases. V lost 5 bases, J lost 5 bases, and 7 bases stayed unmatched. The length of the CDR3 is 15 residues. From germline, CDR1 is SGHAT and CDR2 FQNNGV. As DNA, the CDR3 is TGTGCCAGCAGCCCGGGGGACAGGAGAAATGAAAAACTGTTTTTT. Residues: CASSPGDRRNEKLFF.

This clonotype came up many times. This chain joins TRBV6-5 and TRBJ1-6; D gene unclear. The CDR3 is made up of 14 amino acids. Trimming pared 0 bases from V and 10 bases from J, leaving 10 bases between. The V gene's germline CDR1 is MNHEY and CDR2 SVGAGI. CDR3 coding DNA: TGTGCCAGCAGTTACTCGAACAGCAACTCACCCCTCCACTTT. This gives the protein CASSYSNSNSPLHF.

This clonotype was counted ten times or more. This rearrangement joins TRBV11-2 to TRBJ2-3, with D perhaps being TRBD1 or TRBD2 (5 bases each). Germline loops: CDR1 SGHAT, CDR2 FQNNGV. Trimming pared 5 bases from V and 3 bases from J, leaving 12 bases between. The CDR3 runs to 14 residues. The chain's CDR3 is CASSRGFETDTQYF. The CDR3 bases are TGTGCCAGCAGCCGGGGCTTCGAGACAGATACGCAGTATTTT.

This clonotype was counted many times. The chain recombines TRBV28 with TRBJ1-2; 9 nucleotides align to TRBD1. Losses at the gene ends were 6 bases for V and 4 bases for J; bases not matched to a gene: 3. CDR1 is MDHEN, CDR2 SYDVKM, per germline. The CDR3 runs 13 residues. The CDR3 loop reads CASRLGQGYGYTF. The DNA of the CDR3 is TGTGCCAGCAGACTGGGACAGGGCTATGGCTACACCTTC.

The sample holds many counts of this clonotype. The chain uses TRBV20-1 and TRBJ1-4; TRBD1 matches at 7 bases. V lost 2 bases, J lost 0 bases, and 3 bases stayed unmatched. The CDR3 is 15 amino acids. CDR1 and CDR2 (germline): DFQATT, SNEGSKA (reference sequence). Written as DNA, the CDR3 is TGCAGTGCTAGAAAGGGACAGTCAACTAATGAAAAACTGTTTTTT. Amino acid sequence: CSARKGQSTNEKLFF.

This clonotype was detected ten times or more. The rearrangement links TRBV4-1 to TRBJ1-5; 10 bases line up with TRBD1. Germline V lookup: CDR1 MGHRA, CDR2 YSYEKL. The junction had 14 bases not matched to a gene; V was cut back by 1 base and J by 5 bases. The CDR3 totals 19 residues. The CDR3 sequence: CASSQGGWGRDRGHQPQHF. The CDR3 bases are TGCGCCAGCAGCCAAGGCGGATGGGGCCGGGACAGGGGACATCAGCCCCAGCATTTT.